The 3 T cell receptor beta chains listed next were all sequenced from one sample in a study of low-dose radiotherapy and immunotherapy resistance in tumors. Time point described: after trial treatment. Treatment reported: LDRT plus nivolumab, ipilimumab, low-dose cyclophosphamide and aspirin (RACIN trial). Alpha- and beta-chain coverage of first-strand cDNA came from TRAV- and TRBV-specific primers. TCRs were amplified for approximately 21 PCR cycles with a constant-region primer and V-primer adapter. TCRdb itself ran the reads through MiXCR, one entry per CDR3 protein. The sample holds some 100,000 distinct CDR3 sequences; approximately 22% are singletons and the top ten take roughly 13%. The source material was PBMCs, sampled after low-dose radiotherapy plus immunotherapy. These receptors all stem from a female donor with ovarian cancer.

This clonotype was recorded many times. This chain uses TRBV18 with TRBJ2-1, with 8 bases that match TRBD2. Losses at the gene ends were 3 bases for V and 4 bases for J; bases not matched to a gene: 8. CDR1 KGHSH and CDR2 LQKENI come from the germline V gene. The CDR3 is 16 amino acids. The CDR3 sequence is CASSPPLAGGYNEQFF. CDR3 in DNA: TGTGCCAGCTCACCGCCGCTAGCGGGTGGATACAATGAGCAGTTCTTC.

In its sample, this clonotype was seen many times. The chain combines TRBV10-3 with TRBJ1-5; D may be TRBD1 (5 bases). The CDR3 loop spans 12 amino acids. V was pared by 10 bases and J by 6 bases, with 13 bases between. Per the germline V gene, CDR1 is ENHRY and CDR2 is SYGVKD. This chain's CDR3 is CATSGGIQPQHF. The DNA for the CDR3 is TGTGCCACTTCGGGGGGGATTCAGCCCCAGCATTTT.

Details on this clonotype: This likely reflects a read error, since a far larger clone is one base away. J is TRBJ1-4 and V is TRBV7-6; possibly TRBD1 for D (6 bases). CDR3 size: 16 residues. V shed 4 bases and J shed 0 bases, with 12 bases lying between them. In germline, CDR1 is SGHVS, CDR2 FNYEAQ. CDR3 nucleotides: TGTGCCAGCAGCTCATGGGGGGCCGCAACTAATGAAAAACTGTTTTTT. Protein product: CASSSWGAATNEKLFF.